This TCR beta chain was observed in a study of neurological immune-mediated disorders. Study-level results: The absence of any CDR3 amino acid sequence shared by expanded clones across subjects suggests that repertoires were private in all groups.

Looked up from germline, CDR1 is MNHEY and CDR2 is SVGAGI. The CDR3 runs 15 residues. J gave up 7 bases and V 8 bases, and 8 bases lay outside the gene matches. This clonotype is medium-sized in the sample. Antigen: not known. Template-switch 5'RACE cDNA synthesis added a 10-nucleotide unique molecular identifier. MiXCR, run by TCRdb on the 5' RACE reads, gives a single entry per CDR3 protein. The sample contains a few thousand distinct CDR3 sequences, about a quarter of which appear only once. This receptor was taken from a woman aged 60-75 years with HTLV-1-associated myelopathy (HAM/TSP). The material sequenced was CD8+ T cells from blood. The chain couples TRBV6-5 to TRBJ2-1; 13 bases align to TRBD2. CDR3 in amino acids: CASGPGLAGLNEQFF. DNA of the CDR3: TGTGCCAGCGGACCGGGACTAGCGGGGTTGAATGAGCAGTTCTTC.